This T cell receptor beta chain stems from a study of CD8+ T cells in alopecia areata. Only a few counts were recorded for this clone. This CDR3 is built from 16 residues. The germline gives CDR1 GTSNPN, CDR2 SVGIG (reference sequence). Treatment: oral pan-JAK inhibitor, 5-10 mg twice daily. Lesional scalp punch biopsies and peripheral blood were collected from alopecia areata patients. RNA extraction and reverse transcription yielded cDNA as sequencing template. Profiled with immunoSEQ multiplex PCR; TCRdb holds only in-frame clones, not every one. The data contain 150,000 to 200,000 clones, 40% to 65% of them seen just once; the ten biggest clones take up approximately 10%.

This clonotype originated in a human donor with alopecia areata. The V gene is TRBV30, the J gene TRBJ2-6, with D possibly called TRBD1 or TRBD2 (6 bases each). This specimen was CD8+ T cells sorted from blood, taken at week 24, from a patient treated with tofacitinib. Here the CDR3 reads CAGGRGTHSGANVLTF. The DNA for the CDR3 is TGTGCGGGGGGCCGGGGGACGCACTCTGGGGCCAACGTCCTGACTTTC.